The clone carrying this T cell receptor (beta chain) was seen a handful of times. Antigen: not known. The source of the sample is a study of identical twins. The study, taken as a whole, reports: A cross-sectional statistical analysis, not follow-up of the same donors, supported the conclusions.

V was trimmed by 4 bases and J by 11 bases, leaving 23 bases between them. In germline, CDR1 is LNHDA, CDR2 SQIVND (reference sequence). This CDR3 spans 15 amino acids. TCRdb processed the 5' RACE reads anew with MiXCR; each CDR3 protein has one entry. Of about 890,000 distinct CDR3 sequences listed, around 12% are singletons. These data were also filed under a second study, of yellow fever vaccine responses in identical twins.

The clonotype was recovered from a woman in her late teens or twenties in good health. The chain joins TRBV19 to TRBJ1-2; D perhaps matches TRBD1 (6 bases). Material for sequencing was PBMCs. As DNA, the CDR3 is TGTGCCAGTAGTAGCCACCGGACAGCCCACGGAGGGTACACCTTC. This translates into CASSSHRTAHGGYTF. Supplemented by reference TRBV19 and TRBJ1-2, the full variable domain reads DGGITQSPKYLFRKEGQNVTLSCEQNLNHDAMYWYRQDPGQGLRLIYYSQIVNDFQKGDIAEGYSVSREKKESFPLTVTSAQKNPTAFYLCASSSHRTAHGGYTFGSGTRLTVV.